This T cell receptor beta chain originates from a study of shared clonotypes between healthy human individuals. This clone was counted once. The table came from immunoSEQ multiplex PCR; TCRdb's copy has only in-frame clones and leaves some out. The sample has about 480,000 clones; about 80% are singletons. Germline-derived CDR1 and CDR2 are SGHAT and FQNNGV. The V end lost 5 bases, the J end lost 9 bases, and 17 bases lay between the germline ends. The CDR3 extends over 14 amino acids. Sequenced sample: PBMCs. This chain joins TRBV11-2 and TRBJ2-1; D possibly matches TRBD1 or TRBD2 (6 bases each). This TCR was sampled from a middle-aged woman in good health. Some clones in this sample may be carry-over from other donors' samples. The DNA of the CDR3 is TGTGCCAGCAGCAGGCCGGGGGAAGGGGGTGAGCAGTTCTTC. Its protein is CASSRPGEGGEQFF.